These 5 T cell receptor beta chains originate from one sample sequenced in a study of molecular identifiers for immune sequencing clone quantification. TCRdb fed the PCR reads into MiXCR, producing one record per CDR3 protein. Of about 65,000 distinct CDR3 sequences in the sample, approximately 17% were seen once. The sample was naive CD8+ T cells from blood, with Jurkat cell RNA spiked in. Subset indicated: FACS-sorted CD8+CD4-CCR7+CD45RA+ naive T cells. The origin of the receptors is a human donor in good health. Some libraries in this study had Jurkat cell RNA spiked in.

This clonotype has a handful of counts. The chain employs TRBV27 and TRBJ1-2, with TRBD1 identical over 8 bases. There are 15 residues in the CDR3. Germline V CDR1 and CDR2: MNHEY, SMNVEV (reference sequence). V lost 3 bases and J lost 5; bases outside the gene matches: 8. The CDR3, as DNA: TGTGCCAGCAGTTTGTCTTCAGGGGGCGCGTATGGCTACACCTTC. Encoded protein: CASSLSSGGAYGYTF.

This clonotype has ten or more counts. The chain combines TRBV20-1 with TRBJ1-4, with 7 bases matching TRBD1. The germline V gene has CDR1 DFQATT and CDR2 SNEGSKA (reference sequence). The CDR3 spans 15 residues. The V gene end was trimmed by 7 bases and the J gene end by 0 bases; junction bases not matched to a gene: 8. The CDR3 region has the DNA TGCAGTGGAGCCGGACAGGACGCAACTAATGAAAAACTGTTTTTT. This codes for CSGAGQDATNEKLFF.

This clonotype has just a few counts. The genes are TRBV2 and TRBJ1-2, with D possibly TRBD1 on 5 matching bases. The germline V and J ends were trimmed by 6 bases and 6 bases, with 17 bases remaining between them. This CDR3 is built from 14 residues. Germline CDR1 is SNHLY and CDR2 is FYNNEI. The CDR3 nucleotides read TGTGCCAGCAGCCCATGGGGAGGGGATAATGGCTACACCTTC. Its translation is CASSPWGGDNGYTF.

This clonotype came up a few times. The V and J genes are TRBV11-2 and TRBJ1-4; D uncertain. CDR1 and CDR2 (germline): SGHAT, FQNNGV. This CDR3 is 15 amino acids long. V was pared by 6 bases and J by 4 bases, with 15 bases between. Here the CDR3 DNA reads TGTGCCAGCAGACGGAGGTCGTCGGTTAATGAAAAACTGTTTTTT. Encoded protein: CASRRRSSVNEKLFF.

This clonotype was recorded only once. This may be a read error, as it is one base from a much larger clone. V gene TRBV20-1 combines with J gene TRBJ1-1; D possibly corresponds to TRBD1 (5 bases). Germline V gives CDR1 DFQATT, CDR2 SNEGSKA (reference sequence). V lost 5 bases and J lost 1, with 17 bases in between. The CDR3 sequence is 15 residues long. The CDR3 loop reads CSAPVLGPANTEAFF. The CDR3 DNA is TGCAGTGCTCCCGTACTGGGACCGGCGAACACTGAAGCTTTCTTT.